Shown below are 20 T cell receptor beta chains from a single sample sequenced in a study of blood T cell repertoires in COVID-19. Sequenced by immunoSEQ multiplex PCR; TCRdb stores in-frame clones only, minus some. The sample has about 220,000 clones; roughly 88% are singletons. Sequencing input: PBMCs or T cells enriched from blood (not recorded which). Source of these receptors: a woman between 40 and 55 years old with acute COVID-19.

The V call is TRBV5-1, the J call TRBJ2-1; D perhaps matches TRBD1 (6 bases). V was cut by 3 bases and J by 4 bases, with 17 bases left in between. Per germline, CDR1 SGHRS and CDR2 YFSETQ. CDR3 length equals 16 residues. Written as DNA, the CDR3 is TGCGCCAGCAGCTACCACAGGGTGAATGGGTACAATGAGCAGTTCTTC. Its protein is CASSYHRVNGYNEQFF.

V is TRBV5-6 and J is TRBJ1-2, with 7 bases identical to TRBD1. Germline V lookup: CDR1 SGHDT, CDR2 YYEEEE. CDR3 length equals 14 residues. The V gene end was trimmed by 5 bases and the J gene end by 3 bases; junction bases not matched to a gene: 7. In DNA form, the CDR3 reads TGTGCCAGCAGATCAGGGGGGCAGGACTATGGCTACACCTTC. Its protein is CASRSGGQDYGYTF.

This chain joins TRBV5-8 and TRBJ1-1; TRBD1 matches 7 bases. CDR1 is SGHTS and CDR2 is YDEGEE in the germline V gene. The CDR3 extends over 14 amino acids. V lost 4 bases to trimming and J lost 0 bases; unmatched junction nucleotides: 3. The CDR3 here is CASSQQGMNTEAFF. As DNA, the CDR3 is TGTGCCAGCAGCCAACAGGGGATGAACACTGAAGCTTTCTTT.

The genes are TRBV19 and TRBJ1-2; 8 bases are a match to TRBD1. Unmatched junction bases numbered 4, after V lost 0 bases and J lost 1 base. Germline values: CDR1 LNHDA, CDR2 SQIVND (reference sequence). CDR3 size: 16 residues. The CDR3 nucleotides are TGTGCCAGTAGTATAGACGGGACAGGATTTAACTATGGCTACACCTTC. This translates into CASSIDGTGFNYGYTF.

The rearrangement links TRBV11-3 to TRBJ2-1, with D hard to call. Germline assignment: CDR1 SGHNT and CDR2 YENEEA. This CDR3 has 13 residues. V was shortened by 1 base and J by 9 bases, with 10 bases between the two germline ends. The CDR3 reads CASSLGPIREQFF. CDR3 coding DNA: TGTGCCAGCAGCTTAGGCCCTATACGTGAGCAGTTCTTC.

The gene calls are TRBV5-1 and TRBJ1-4; no clear D gene. Trimming took 1 base from V and 5 from J, leaving 9 bases between them. This CDR3 has 14 amino acids. Germline V CDR1 and CDR2: SGHRS, YFSETQ. CDR3 sequence: CASSLTVQNEKLFF. The CDR3 DNA sequence: TGCGCCAGCAGCTTGACAGTACAAAATGAAAAACTGTTTTTT.

The chain uses TRBV9 and TRBJ1-2, with unresolved D. Trimming took off 4 bases at V and 13 bases at J, with 20 bases between the two ends. Germline CDR1 is SGDLS and CDR2 is YYNGEE. The CDR3 contains 13 residues. The CDR3 region has the DNA TGTGCCAGCAGCCCCCCCTCCGGGGAAAGAAGCACCTTC. The encoded protein is CASSPPSGERSTF.

Regarding this clone: This sample includes further DNA sequences coding for the same CDR3. The chain uses TRBV9 and TRBJ1-1; the D gene is possibly TRBD1 (5 bases). CDR1 is SGDLS, CDR2 YYNGEE, per germline. Deletions cut 0 bases from V and 4 bases from J, with 7 bases between. The CDR3 runs to 13 residues. The CDR3 region is CASSVGQFTEAFF. CDR3 DNA sequence: TGTGCCAGCAGCGTAGGACAGTTCACTGAAGCTTTCTTT.

This clone was counted many times. The rearrangement joins TRBV30 to TRBJ1-3, with a weak D call TRBD1 (5 bases). The CDR3 has 15 residues. Germline values: CDR1 GTSNPN, CDR2 SVGIG (reference sequence). Between the trimmed V and J ends, which lost 1 base and 0 bases, there was a span of 10 bases. The CDR3 DNA is TGTGCCTGGAGTGCTGACAGCCTCTCTGGAAACACCATATATTTT. Protein sequence: CAWSADSLSGNTIYF.

The CDR3 bases are TGTGCCAGCAGCTTATTCACAGGGTTGGGCACTGAAGCTTTCTTT. It codes for CASSLFTGLGTEAFF. The V gene is TRBV5-4, the J gene TRBJ1-1, with a weak D call TRBD1 (6 bases). The CDR3 is made up of 15 amino acids. Trimming left V 2 bases short and J 4 bases short, with 15 bases between. From germline, CDR1 is SGHNT and CDR2 YYREEE (reference sequence). Using reference TRBV5-4 and TRBJ1-1 for the parts outside the CDR3, the full variable domain is ETGVTQSPTHLIKTRGQQVTLRCSSQSGHNTVSWYQQALGQGPQFIFQYYREEENGRGNFPPRFSGLQFPNYSSELNVNALELDDSALYLCASSLFTGLGTEAFFGQGTRLTVV.

The chain uses TRBV7-3 and TRBJ2-3; tentatively, D is TRBD2 (6 bases). V gave up 0 bases and J gave up 6 bases, with 13 bases separating them. The germline V gene encodes CDR1 SGHTA and CDR2 FQGTGA. This CDR3 region has 15 residues. The CDR3 here is CASSLTPGVMDTQYF. CDR3 DNA: TGTGCCAGCAGCTTAACTCCGGGGGTTATGGATACGCAGTATTTT.

The chain has TRBV9 and TRBJ2-3; maybe TRBD2 (5 bases). The ends were cut back, 1 base at V and 7 bases at J, with 16 bases in the middle. CDR1 SGDLS and CDR2 YYNGEE come from the germline V gene. CDR3 length: 15 residues. Here the CDR3 reads CASSVLDRGGNTQYF. CDR3 coding DNA: TGTGCCAGCAGCGTATTAGATCGAGGAGGCAATACGCAGTATTTT.

The chain joins TRBV6-1 to TRBJ1-6; D may be TRBD1 (5 bases). Between the trimmed V and J ends, which lost 0 bases and 9 bases, there was a span of 9 bases. The CDR3 runs 14 residues. CDR1 is MNHNS, CDR2 SASEGT, per germline. The CDR3 spells CASSEAGETSPLHF. For the CDR3, the DNA is TGTGCCAGCAGTGAAGCAGGGGAAACTTCACCCCTCCACTTT.

This clone came up once. The V call is TRBV9, the J call TRBJ2-7, with 10 bases identical to TRBD2. Germline V gives CDR1 SGDLS, CDR2 YYNGEE. Losses at the gene ends were 0 bases for V and 3 bases for J; bases not matched to a gene: 9. This CDR3 spans 17 amino acids. The CDR3 loop reads CASSVGLLAGRNYEQYF. The CDR3 nucleotides read TGTGCCAGCAGCGTAGGGCTACTAGCGGGACGGAACTACGAGCAGTACTTC.

This sequence joins TRBV15 and TRBJ1-2; D call uncertain. Trimming shortened V by 1 base and J by 0 bases, and 9 bases separated the two germline ends. The CDR3 extends over 15 amino acids. CDR1 LNHNV and CDR2 YYDKDF come from the germline V gene (reference sequence). The CDR3: CATSRAVGANYGYTF. DNA of the CDR3: TGTGCCACCAGCAGAGCGGTCGGGGCTAACTATGGCTACACCTTC.

The V and J genes are TRBV6-5 and TRBJ2-3; tentative D call: TRBD1 (5 bases). The CDR3 is 13 amino acids. Germline-derived CDR1 and CDR2 are MNHEY and SVGAGI. V shed 8 bases and J shed 5 bases, with 14 bases lying between them. As DNA, the CDR3 is TGTGCCAGCCTTTCAAGGGGTAGAGATACGCAGTATTTT. Its translation: CASLSRGRDTQYF.

This clone was seen once. J is TRBJ2-6 and V is TRBV21-1; the D call TRBD2 from the table was never checked on the DNA. TRBV21-1 represents a pseudogene. CDR3 size: 15 residues. CDR3 nucleotide sequence: TGTGCCAGCAGCAAAATACTGTCTGGGGCCAACGTCCTGACTTTC. This translates into CASSKILSGANVLTF.

This chain links TRBV2 with TRBJ2-7; 9 bases align to TRBD2. After removal of 3 bases from V and 3 bases from J, the junction contained 3 bases not matched to a gene. The CDR3 length is 14 residues. Germline CDR1 reads SNHLY; CDR2 reads FYNNEI. CDR3 loop: CASSELAGVYEQYF. CDR3 in DNA: TGTGCCAGCAGTGAGTTAGCGGGGGTCTACGAGCAGTACTTC.

The chain carries TRBV6-2 or TRBV6-3 and TRBJ1-5; D possibly corresponds to TRBD1 (6 bases). Germline V CDR1 and CDR2: MNHEY, SVGEGT. V was trimmed by 5 bases and J by 10 bases, leaving 15 bases between them. The CDR3 spans 13 residues. CDR3 nucleotide sequence: TGTGCCAGCAGTAATACCCTACAGGGACCCCAGCATTTT. Amino acid sequence: CASSNTLQGPQHF.

This chain links TRBV29-1 with TRBJ1-4, with 9 bases fitting TRBD1. V was pared by 8 bases and J by 6 bases, with 4 bases of the junction left unmatched. The CDR3 has 12 residues. The germline V gene has CDR1 SQVTM and CDR2 ANQGSEA. CDR3 in amino acids: CSTRTGDEKLFF. CDR3 bases: TGCAGCACCAGGACAGGGGATGAAAAACTGTTTTTT.